The 9 T cell receptor beta chains reported below all come from one sample, sequenced in a study of molecular identifiers for immune sequencing clone quantification. TCRdb called the PCR reads again in MiXCR, with one record for every CDR3 protein. The sample records about 97,000 distinct CDR3 sequences, approximately 24% being singletons. The source material was naive CD8+ T cells from blood, with Jurkat cell RNA spiked in. Subset given: FACS-sorted CD8+CD4-CCR7+CD45RA+ naive T cells. The receptors derive from a human donor in good health. Some libraries in this study had Jurkat cell RNA spiked in.

Concerning this clonotype itself: A much larger clone lies one base from this, so it may be a read error. Because it lacks the conserved phenylalanine or tryptophan at the end, this CDR3 is likely a read error. The V and J genes are TRBV19 and TRBJ1-5, with D perhaps TRBD1 (6 bases). CDR1 and CDR2 from the germline V gene are LNHDA and SQIVND (reference sequence). The CDR3 runs 15 residues. With 5 bases removed from V and 8 bases from J, the gap between germline ends came to 19 bases. The CDR3 nucleotides are TGTGCCAGTAGTCTCGGCACCAGGGGCGCGGAGCCCCAGCATGTT. This gives the protein CASSLGTRGAEPQHV.

This clonotype has ten or more counts. The chain carries TRBV12-3 or TRBV12-4 and TRBJ2-5, with a weak D call TRBD2 (5 bases). Trimming left V 4 bases short and J 1 base short, with 10 bases between. CDR3 length: 14 amino acids. This chain's CDR3 is CASSSSGVQETQYF. The CDR3 nucleotides read TGTGCCAGCAGTTCGTCCGGGGTCCAAGAGACCCAGTACTTC.

The table lists this clonotype with many counts. V gene TRBV24-1 combines with J gene TRBJ2-3; D may match TRBD1 or TRBD2 (5 bases each). Trimming stripped 9 bases from V and 4 bases from J, with 10 bases between. The CDR3 is 12 residues long. CDR1 KGHDR and CDR2 SFDVKD come from the germline V gene. The CDR3 DNA sequence: TGTGCCACCGGGCAGGGAGCAGATACGCAGTATTTT. Translation: CATGQGADTQYF.

Ten or more counts support this clonotype. The chain has TRBV7-9 and TRBJ1-5; no clear D gene. The V and J ends lost 2 bases and 1 base respectively, with 6 bases between them. Germline V gene sequence: CDR1 SEHNR, CDR2 FQNEAQ (reference sequence). CDR3 length equals 14 residues. The CDR3 sequence is CASSLTSSNQPQHF. Written as DNA, the CDR3 is TGTGCCAGCAGCTTAACAAGCAGCAATCAGCCCCAGCATTTT.

This clonotype was picked up many times. The chain links TRBV25-1 to TRBJ1-5; TRBD1 is a possible D gene (5 bases). Between the trimmed V and J ends, which lost 2 bases and 6 bases, there was a span of 14 bases. The V gene's germline CDR1 is MGHDK and CDR2 SYGVNS. The CDR3 totals 15 residues. DNA for the CDR3: TGTGCCAGCAGTGAAAGTTCCGCCAGGGCTCAGCCCCAGCATTTT. Translating it yields CASSESSARAQPQHF.

This chain links TRBV19 with TRBJ2-7, with D possibly matching TRBD1 (5 bases). Trimming took 3 bases from V and 12 from J, leaving 21 bases between them. The CDR3 totals 14 residues. Per germline, CDR1 LNHDA and CDR2 SQIVND (reference sequence). The CDR3 here is CASSIGPGLYAPYF. The CDR3, as DNA: TGTGCCAGTAGTATCGGGCCAGGGTTGTACGCGCCGTACTTC.

There are many counts of this clonotype. This chain uses TRBV6-2 or TRBV6-3 with TRBJ1-4; D not certain. Per germline, CDR1 MNHEY and CDR2 SVGEGT. Trimming cost V 10 bases and J 10 bases, with 25 bases left between them. This CDR3 has 15 amino acids. CDR3 protein: CATDLERHPGGKLFF. The CDR3, as DNA: TGTGCCACCGACCTCGAACGGCACCCGGGAGGAAAACTGTTTTTT.

The chain employs TRBV7-9 and TRBJ2-7; 9 bases line up with TRBD2. The ends lost 5 bases at V and 6 bases at J; junction bases unmatched: 8. This CDR3 is 14 amino acids long. CDR1 is SEHNR and CDR2 is FQNEAQ in the germline V gene (reference sequence). The CDR3 is CASSNSGTSFEQYF. The CDR3 region has the DNA TGTGCCAGCAGCAACTCCGGGACTAGCTTCGAGCAGTACTTC. The variable domain in full, completed from reference TRBV7-9 and TRBJ2-7, reads DTGVSQNPRHKITKRGQNVTFRCDPISEHNRLYWYRQTLGQGPEFLTYFQNEAQLEKSRLLSDRFSAERPKGSFSTLEIQRTEQGDSAMYLCASSNSGTSFEQYFGPGTRLTVT.

This clonotype has a handful of counts. This chain connects TRBV19 to TRBJ2-1, with 7 nucleotides matching TRBD2. Germline CDR1 reads LNHDA; CDR2 reads SQIVND (reference sequence). Unmatched junction bases numbered 8, after V lost 6 bases and J lost 3 bases. This CDR3 contains 15 residues. As DNA, the CDR3 is TGTGCCAGTAGATTGGCGGGAGTTGACTACAATGAGCAGTTCTTC. Encoded protein: CASRLAGVDYNEQFF.